A single sample is the source of the 18 T cell receptor beta chains below, sequenced in a study of response to subunit inactivated influenza vaccine. One entry per CDR3 protein, called by TCRdb with MiXCR from the RT-PCR reads. The sample holds some 800,000 distinct CDR3 sequences; around 21% are singletons and the top ten take roughly a tenth. The source was PBMCs from blood, collected about 5 days after vaccination. Receptor source: a man aged 50-59 years who received an inactivated influenza vaccine.

This clonotype was observed a few times. The chain carries TRBV7-8 and TRBJ1-4, with D unresolved. V lost 5 bases to trimming and J lost 7 bases, with 14 bases between them. The CDR3 is 14 amino acids. In germline, CDR1 is SGHVS, CDR2 FQNEAQ. This CDR3 is CASSPLAAGEKLFF. CDR3 DNA: TGTGCCAGCAGCCCGTTGGCGGCTGGTGAAAAACTGTTTTTT. Full variable domain (outside the CDR3, taken from reference TRBV7-8 and TRBJ1-4): GAGVSQSPRYKVAKRGQDVALRCDPISGHVSLFWYQQALGQGPEFLTYFQNEAQLDKSGLPSDRFFAERPEGSVSTLKIQRTQQEDSAVYLCASSPLAAGEKLFFGSGTQLSVL.

This clonotype came up a few times. J is TRBJ2-1 and V is TRBV7-9; 7 nucleotides line up with TRBD2. With 7 bases clipped from V and 4 bases from J, the junction kept 13 bases outside the gene matches. Germline V gives CDR1 SEHNR, CDR2 FQNEAQ (reference sequence). CDR3 length: 16 residues. Written as DNA, the CDR3 is TGTGCCAGCACCCCTCGCGGGAGAGGTTTTTACAATGAGCAGTTCTTC. As protein: CASTPRGRGFYNEQFF.

In this sample, this clonotype turned up a few times. This chain connects TRBV20-1 to TRBJ2-7; 12 bases map to TRBD2. The CDR3 extends over 15 amino acids. Per germline, CDR1 DFQATT and CDR2 SNEGSKA (reference sequence). V lost 0 bases to trimming and J lost 3 bases; unmatched junction nucleotides: 3. Here the CDR3 reads CSARDQLAGGYEQYF. CDR3 sequence (DNA): TGCAGTGCTAGAGATCAACTAGCGGGGGGCTACGAGCAGTACTTC.

This clonotype was counted a few times. This chain connects TRBV4-3 to TRBJ2-7; 7 nucleotides match TRBD1. V was clipped by 3 bases and J by 2 bases; unmatched bases: 13. Germline V gives CDR1 LGHNA, CDR2 YSLEER. The CDR3 spans 17 residues. The CDR3 DNA is TGCGCCAGCAGCCACGGGGACAGAAAGTACTACCCCTACGAGCAGTACTTC. Protein: CASSHGDRKYYPYEQYF.

The gene calls are TRBV28 and TRBJ2-7; a weak D match, TRBD1 (5 bases). The CDR3 is made up of 16 amino acids. Between the trimmed V and J ends, which lost 6 bases and 6 bases, there was a span of 24 bases. The V gene's germline CDR1 is MDHEN and CDR2 SYDVKM. CDR3 in DNA: TGTGCCAGCAGCTCCCGTGGGGCAGTCTTTCGTCCCGAGCAGTACTTC. Its protein product is CASSSRGAVFRPEQYF. Combining the CDR3 with reference TRBV28 and TRBJ2-7 gives the whole variable domain DVKVTQSSRYLVKRTGEKVFLECVQDMDHENMFWYRQDPGLGLRLIYFSYDVKMKEKGDIPEGYSVSREKKERFSLILESASTNQTSMYLCASSSRGAVFRPEQYFGPGTRLTVT.

This clonotype has just a few counts. V usage is TRBV29-1 and J usage is TRBJ2-5; 8 nucleotides agree with TRBD1. The J segment lost 5 bases and the V segment lost 5 bases, leaving 4 bases of the junction unmatched. This CDR3 has 12 amino acids. CDR1 is SQVTM, CDR2 ANQGSEA, per germline. The CDR3 here is CSVLRGQETQYF. CDR3 DNA: TGCAGCGTTCTCAGGGGGCAGGAGACCCAGTACTTC.

This clonotype was counted ten times or more. This rearrangement joins TRBV4-3 to TRBJ1-3, with D unresolved. Germline values: CDR1 LGHNA, CDR2 YSLEER. This CDR3 comprises 15 residues. The ends were cut back, 0 bases at V and 2 bases at J, with 8 bases in the middle. DNA for the CDR3: TGCGCCAGCAGCCAAGAGAGAGCACCTGGAAACACCATATATTTT. Its protein is CASSQERAPGNTIYF.

The chain uses TRBV6-5 and TRBJ2-7, with 10 bases lining up with TRBD1. Trimming took 2 bases from V and 5 from J; bases not matched to a gene: 9. This CDR3 is built from 16 residues. Germline loops: CDR1 MNHEY, CDR2 SVGAGI. The CDR3 DNA reads as TGTGCCAGCAGTTACACCTGGACAGGGGGAGAAAACGAGCAGTACTTC. It is translated as CASSYTWTGGENEQYF.

This clonotype was found a few times. This sequence joins TRBV5-6 and TRBJ2-1; 9 bases align to TRBD2. J was trimmed by 2 bases and V by 5 bases; bases with no gene match: 11. Per germline, CDR1 SGHDT and CDR2 YYEEEE. The CDR3 runs 17 residues. Written as DNA, the CDR3 is TGTGCCAGCAGACGCGGCGCTAGCGGGGCGACCTACAATGAGCAGTTCTTC. It yields the protein CASRRGASGATYNEQFF. Complete variable domain (other parts from reference TRBV5-6 and TRBJ2-1): DAGVTQSPTHLIKTRGQQVTLRCSPKSGHDTVSWYQQALGQGPQFIFQYYEEEERQRGNFPDRFSGHQFPNYSSELNVNALLLGDSALYLCASRRGASGATYNEQFFGPGTRLTVL.

This clonotype has a handful of counts. This chain connects TRBV20-1 to TRBJ2-1; D unclear. Germline V gene sequence: CDR1 DFQATT, CDR2 SNEGSKA (reference sequence). V shed 0 bases and J shed 4 bases, with 19 bases lying between them. The CDR3 runs 17 residues. CDR3 sequence reads: CSARDVGPGPNYNEQFF. DNA of the CDR3: TGCAGTGCTAGAGATGTGGGCCCAGGACCTAATTACAATGAGCAGTTCTTC.

This rearrangement joins TRBV7-2 to TRBJ2-3; D is perhaps TRBD2 (5 bases). Per the germline V gene, CDR1 is SGHTA and CDR2 is FQGNSA. This CDR3 is 16 amino acids long. With 1 base removed from V and 3 bases from J, the gap between germline ends came to 14 bases. The CDR3 DNA reads TGTGCCAGCAGCTTAGAGGCGGTTCGGGGAACAGATACGCAGTATTTT. This gives the protein CASSLEAVRGTDTQYF.

This clonotype was seen a handful of times. This rearrangement joins TRBV21-1 to TRBJ2-5; the D call TRBD1 from the table was never checked on the DNA. TRBV21-1 represents a pseudogene. The CDR3 extends over 16 amino acids. In nucleotides, the CDR3 is TGTGCCAGCAGGGGCGGGAGGACAGGGGTAGGAGAGACCCAGTACTTC. Amino acid sequence: CASRGGRTGVGETQYF.

This clonotype turned up a few times. This rearrangement joins TRBV19 to TRBJ2-7, with 11 bases aligning to TRBD1. In germline, CDR1 is LNHDA, CDR2 SQIVND (reference sequence). The CDR3 covers 15 residues. The trim removed 4 bases at V and 5 bases at J, leaving 7 bases unmatched. CDR3 nucleotides: TGTGCCAGTAGTAGTCCGGGACAGGGGGGACACGAGCAGTACTTC. Protein sequence: CASSSPGQGGHEQYF.

In its sample, this clonotype was seen a few times. CDR3 residues: CASSLVEGASYEQYF. CDR3 nucleotides: TGCGCCAGCAGCTTGGTGGAGGGGGCGTCCTACGAGCAGTACTTC. V gene TRBV5-1 combines with J gene TRBJ2-7; the D gene is possibly TRBD1 (7 bases). CDR3 length: 15 amino acids. Trimming shortened V by 0 bases and J by 1 base, and 11 bases separated the two germline ends. Germline CDR1 and CDR2: SGHRS and YFSETQ.

The rearrangement links TRBV27 to TRBJ1-6, with unresolved D. V gave up 2 bases and J gave up 4 bases, with 9 bases separating them. Germline CDR1 reads MNHEY; CDR2 reads SMNVEV (reference sequence). This CDR3 is 15 amino acids long. This CDR3 is CASSLTPKYNSPLHF. The DNA for the CDR3 is TGTGCCAGCAGTTTAACGCCAAAATATAATTCACCCCTCCACTTT.

In its sample, this clonotype was seen many times. The chain links TRBV29-1 to TRBJ2-5, with unresolved D. The CDR3 has 9 residues. The germline CDR1 and CDR2 sequences are SQVTM and ANQGSEA. Trimming removed 8 bases from V and 5 bases from J, with 6 bases in between. CDR3 nucleotide sequence: TGCAGCACCGGGGAGACCCAGTACTTC. Residues: CSTGETQYF. Variable domain in full (rest from reference TRBV29-1 and TRBJ2-5): SAVISQKPSRDICQRGTSLTIQCQVDSQVTMMFWYRQQPGQSLTLIATANQGSEATYESGFVIDKFPISRPNLTFSTLTVSNMSPEDSSIYLCSTGETQYFGPGTRLLVL.

The J gene is TRBJ2-7, the V gene TRBV18; 10 bases line up with TRBD1. Germline CDR1 is KGHSH and CDR2 is LQKENI. The CDR3 extends over 15 amino acids. V shed 0 bases, J shed 5 bases, and the junction held 4 bases outside the gene matches. Here the CDR3 DNA reads TGTGCCAGCTCACCACCGATGGGACAGGGGAACGAGCAGTACTTC. It codes for CASSPPMGQGNEQYF.

This chain connects TRBV18 to TRBJ2-7; weak D call: TRBD2 (5 bases). Per the germline V gene, CDR1 is KGHSH and CDR2 is LQKENI. This CDR3 spans 13 amino acids. The ends were cut back, 6 bases at V and 7 bases at J, with 16 bases in the middle. The DNA of the CDR3 is TGTGCCAGCTCGCAGAAGGCGGGTGCGGAGCAGTACTTC. It specifies CASSQKAGAEQYF.